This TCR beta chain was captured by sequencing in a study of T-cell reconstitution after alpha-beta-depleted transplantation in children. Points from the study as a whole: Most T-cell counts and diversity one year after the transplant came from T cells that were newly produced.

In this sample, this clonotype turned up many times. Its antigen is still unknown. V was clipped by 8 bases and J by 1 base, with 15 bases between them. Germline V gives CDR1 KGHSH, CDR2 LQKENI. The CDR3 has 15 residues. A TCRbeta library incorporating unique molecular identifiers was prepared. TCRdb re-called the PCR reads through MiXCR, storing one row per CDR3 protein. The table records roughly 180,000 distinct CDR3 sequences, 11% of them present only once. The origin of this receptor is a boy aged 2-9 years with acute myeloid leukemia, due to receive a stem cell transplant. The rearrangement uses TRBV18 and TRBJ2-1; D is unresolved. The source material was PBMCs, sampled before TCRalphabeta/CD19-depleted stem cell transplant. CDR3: CASQPRGSSYNEQFF. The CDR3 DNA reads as TGTGCCAGCCAGCCACGCGGATCTTCCTACAATGAGCAGTTCTTC.